These 26 T cell receptor beta chains share one sample of origin, sequenced in a study of T cell repertoires in cytomegalovirus infection. These receptors are not linked to any known antigen. In TCRdb, the reads were re-called with MiXCR into one record per CDR3 protein. Of approximately 110,000 distinct CDR3 sequences in the sample, over 9% are singletons; the top ten hold approximately 33%. The sequenced material came from PBMCs, sequenced either directly or after in vitro stimulation (not recorded which). These TCRs come from a human donor in good health (CMV status not recorded). Some clones in this sample may be carry-over from other donors' samples.

The chain joins TRBV27 to TRBJ2-1, with 11 bases identical to TRBD2. With 5 bases clipped from V and 7 bases from J, the junction kept 16 bases outside the gene matches. The CDR3 extends over 18 amino acids. CDR1 MNHEY and CDR2 SMNVEV come from the germline V gene (reference sequence). The CDR3 coding sequence is TGTGCCAGCAGTAAGGGATATTTCTCCGGGACTAGCGGTAATGAGCAGTTCTTC. Translated: CASSKGYFSGTSGNEQFF.

On this clonotype itself: This may be a read error, as it is one base from a much larger clone. The chain combines TRBV10-3 with TRBJ2-2, with 12 bases lining up with TRBD2. The length of the CDR3 is 19 residues. Germline CDR1 reads ENHRY; CDR2 reads SYGVKD. The CDR3 bases are TGTGCCAACAGTGAGACTCTTTTACTAGCGGGAGGACGAACCGGGGAGCTGTTTTTT. This translates into CANSETLLLAGGRTGELFF.

This clonotype has at least ten counts. The chain carries TRBV7-8 and TRBJ2-7; 9 positions match TRBD1. The CDR3 consists of 15 residues. Germline CDR1 SGHVS, CDR2 FQNEAQ. Germline trimming cut 5 bases from V and 3 bases from J; bases unmatched to any gene: 8. This CDR3 is CASSDTGTGYYEQYF. In DNA form, the CDR3 reads TGTGCCAGCAGCGACACCGGGACAGGGTACTACGAGCAGTACTTC. The full variable domain, in which reference TRBV7-8 and TRBJ2-7 provide the parts outside the CDR3, is GAGVSQSPRYKVAKRGQDVALRCDPISGHVSLFWYQQALGQGPEFLTYFQNEAQLDKSGLPSDRFFAERPEGSVSTLKIQRTQQEDSAVYLCASSDTGTGYYEQYFGPGTRLTVT.

V usage is TRBV6-8 and J usage is TRBJ2-2, with a possible D match to TRBD2 (5 bases). Germline V gene lookup returns CDR1 MNHGY and CDR2 SAAAGT. The ends were cut back, 6 bases at V and 1 base at J, with 12 bases in the middle. There are 15 residues in the CDR3. For the CDR3, the DNA is TGTGCCAGCAGCCTCCGGAGGCTGAACACCGGGGAGCTGTTTTTT. Amino acids: CASSLRRLNTGELFF.

V usage is TRBV18 and J usage is TRBJ2-7; 8 nucleotides align to TRBD1. The CDR3 consists of 13 residues. Germline assignment: CDR1 KGHSH and CDR2 LQKENI. With V trimmed by 0 bases and J by 5 bases, 0 bases remained unmatched. The DNA for the CDR3 is TGTGCCAGCTCACCACCGGGACAGGACGAGCAGTACTTC. This translates into CASSPPGQDEQYF. The full variable domain, in which reference TRBV18 and TRBJ2-7 provide the parts outside the CDR3, is NAGVMQNPRHLVRRRGQEARLRCSPMKGHSHVYWYRQLPEEGLKFMVYLQKENIIDESGMPKERFSAEFPKEGPSILRIQQVVRGDSAAYFCASSPPGQDEQYFGPGTRLTVT.

This clonotype came up a few times. The chain employs TRBV6-2 or TRBV6-3 and TRBJ2-2; 10 bases match TRBD2. Trimming at V came to 5 bases and at J to 9 bases, leaving 9 bases not matched to a gene. The CDR3 runs 15 residues. The germline V gene has CDR1 MNHEY and CDR2 SVGEGT. CDR3 in amino acids: CASSPLAGVSRELFF. CDR3 nucleotide sequence: TGTGCCAGCAGTCCGCTAGCGGGAGTTTCTCGGGAGCTGTTTTTT.

This clonotype was recorded many times. The V call is TRBV5-4, the J call TRBJ2-6; D not certain. This CDR3 comprises 18 residues. The V gene lost 1 base and the J gene lost 0 bases, with 14 bases spanning the gap. From germline, CDR1 is SGHNT and CDR2 YYREEE (reference sequence). In DNA form, the CDR3 reads TGTGCCAGCAGCTTGATACCCTCCAGTCGCTCTGGGGCCAACGTCCTGACTTTC. Translated: CASSLIPSSRSGANVLTF.

CDR3 amino acids: CSARDPGLASYNEQFF. The DNA for the CDR3 is TGCAGTGCTAGAGACCCGGGACTAGCGTCATACAATGAGCAGTTCTTC. This chain uses TRBV20-1 with TRBJ2-1; TRBD2 aligns across 10 bases. The V gene end was trimmed by 0 bases and the J gene end by 4 bases; junction bases not matched to a gene: 6. The CDR3 has 16 amino acids. Per the germline V gene, CDR1 is DFQATT and CDR2 is SNEGSKA (reference sequence).

This clonotype occurred a few times. For the CDR3, the DNA is TGTGCCAGCAGCACCAACAGGGGGCCGGACAATGAGCAGTTCTTC. Protein product: CASSTNRGPDNEQFF. The chain uses TRBV7-7 and TRBJ2-1, with 9 positions matching TRBD1. Unmatched junction bases numbered 7, after V lost 5 bases and J lost 5 bases. The CDR3 contains 15 residues. Looked up from germline, CDR1 is SSHAT and CDR2 is FNYEAQ (reference sequence).

This clonotype was seen ten or more times. The V and J genes are TRBV7-2 and TRBJ2-1, with 10 bases lining up with TRBD2. Trimming took 5 bases from V and 7 from J; bases not matched to a gene: 8. This CDR3 is built from 15 residues. CDR1 and CDR2 from the germline V gene are SGHTA and FQGNSA. This CDR3 is CASSRLAGAGNEQFF. CDR3 coding DNA: TGTGCCAGCAGCCGTCTAGCGGGAGCTGGGAATGAGCAGTTCTTC.

This clonotype was picked up a small number of times. The J gene is TRBJ2-3, the V gene TRBV24-1; D unresolved. Trimming took off 4 bases at V and 0 bases at J, with 13 bases between the two ends. Germline V gene data show CDR1 as KGHDR and CDR2 as SFDVKD. The CDR3 is made up of 16 amino acids. CDR3 bases: TGTGCCACCAGTGACCATGACTCTTCTAGCACAGATACGCAGTATTTT. Protein sequence: CATSDHDSSSTDTQYF.

For this clonotype: Being one base from a much bigger clone, this may be a read error. The chain is built from TRBV4-1 and TRBJ1-3; tentatively, D is TRBD1 (6 bases). The V gene's germline CDR1 is MGHRA and CDR2 YSYEKL. CDR3 length equals 19 residues. The germline V and J ends were trimmed by 3 bases and 3 bases, with 24 bases remaining between them. This CDR3 reads CASSHRMRGTGKGGNTIYF. CDR3 coding DNA: TGCGCCAGCAGCCATCGCATGAGGGGCACAGGGAAGGGTGGAAACACCATATATTTT.

There are many counts of this clonotype. V gene TRBV19 combines with J gene TRBJ2-3; possible D gene TRBD2, 5 bases. With 6 bases removed from V and 0 bases from J, the gap between germline ends came to 10 bases. Germline V gene sequence: CDR1 LNHDA, CDR2 SQIVND (reference sequence). The CDR3 covers 14 residues. CDR3 nucleotides: TGTGCCAGTAGGCGGGCCTTAAGCACAGATACGCAGTATTTT. This codes for CASRRALSTDTQYF. Based on the CDR3 plus reference TRBV19 and TRBJ2-3, the full variable domain is DGGITQSPKYLFRKEGQNVTLSCEQNLNHDAMYWYRQDPGQGLRLIYYSQIVNDFQKGDIAEGYSVSREKKESFPLTVTSAQKNPTAFYLCASRRALSTDTQYFGPGTRLTVL.

This clonotype came up many times. The J gene is TRBJ1-5, the V gene TRBV7-2; D gene uncertain. The CDR3 runs 15 residues. V lost 1 base and J 2 bases, leaving 9 bases between the germline ends. Germline V lookup: CDR1 SGHTA, CDR2 FQGNSA. CDR3 sequence (DNA): TGTGCCAGCAGCTTAGATGCTGGGGGCAATCAGCCCCAGCATTTT. This codes for CASSLDAGGNQPQHF.

The sample holds many counts of this clonotype. V gene TRBV12-3 or TRBV12-4 combines with J gene TRBJ1-1; the D gene is possibly TRBD1 (6 bases). V shed 5 bases and J shed 0 bases, with 19 bases lying between them. CDR3 size: 17 residues. The CDR3 loop reads CASSHPRGGGMNTEAFF. In DNA, the CDR3 is TGTGCCAGCAGTCACCCTAGAGGGGGGGGGATGAACACTGAAGCTTTCTTT.

This clonotype was seen repeatedly, ten times or more. This rearrangement joins TRBV7-2 to TRBJ2-2, with D perhaps TRBD2 (6 bases). V shed 2 bases and J shed 6 bases, with 13 bases lying between them. Per germline, CDR1 SGHTA and CDR2 FQGNSA. The CDR3 loop spans 15 amino acids. The CDR3 reads CASSLSGTGAGELFF. The CDR3, as DNA: TGTGCCAGCAGCTTATCAGGGACTGGGGCCGGGGAGCTGTTTTTT.

The chain recombines TRBV11-3 with TRBJ2-1; D assignment may be TRBD1 or TRBD2 (5 bases each). The V end was cut by 1 base, the J end by 7 bases, with 23 bases between. Germline V gene data show CDR1 as SGHNT and CDR2 as YENEEA. CDR3 length: 18 amino acids. The CDR3 here is CASSLAPVRTGPENEQFF. For the CDR3, the DNA is TGTGCCAGCAGCTTAGCCCCTGTTCGGACGGGACCGGAGAATGAGCAGTTCTTC.

The chain links TRBV28 to TRBJ2-7, with no clear D. The CDR3 contains 10 residues. V was trimmed by 5 bases and J by 3 bases, leaving 2 bases between them. The V gene's germline CDR1 is MDHEN and CDR2 SYDVKM. For the CDR3, the DNA is TGTGCCAGCAGTCTCTACGAGCAGTACTTC. Translated, it gives CASSLYEQYF.

This clonotype has ten or more counts. The V gene is TRBV7-2, the J gene TRBJ2-1; 12 bases are a match to TRBD2. Germline assignment: CDR1 SGHTA and CDR2 FQGNSA. The CDR3 has 14 residues. V lost 5 bases to trimming and J lost 13 bases; unmatched junction nucleotides: 9. The CDR3 loop reads CASSPRTSGAAQFF. In DNA, the CDR3 is TGTGCCAGCAGCCCGCGGACTAGCGGGGCGGCACAGTTCTTC.

In this sample, this clonotype turned up a few times. CDR3 loop: CASRPGEANYNEQFF. CDR3 sequence (DNA): TGTGCCAGCAGACCAGGGGAGGCAAACTACAATGAGCAGTTCTTC. The J gene is TRBJ2-1, the V gene TRBV2, with D perhaps assigned TRBD1 or TRBD2 (6 bases each). Germline V gives CDR1 SNHLY, CDR2 FYNNEI. Trimming took off 6 bases at V and 3 bases at J, with 15 bases between the two ends. The CDR3 is 15 amino acids. Full variable domain (outside the CDR3, taken from reference TRBV2 and TRBJ2-1): EPEVTQTPSHQVTQMGQEVILRCVPISNHLYFYWYRQILGQKVEFLVSFYNNEISEKSEIFDDQFSVERPDGSNFTLKIRSTKLEDSAMYFCASRPGEANYNEQFFGPGTRLTVL.

The chain is built from TRBV6-2 or TRBV6-3 and TRBJ2-7, with D maybe TRBD1 (6 bases). CDR3 length equals 15 residues. V was trimmed by 6 bases and J by 3 bases, leaving 18 bases between them. The germline V gene has CDR1 MNHEY and CDR2 SVGEGT. CDR3 sequence (DNA): TGTGCCAGCAGGGGATTGACAGGAGACAACTACGAGCAGTACTTC. Its translation is CASRGLTGDNYEQYF.

This clonotype was counted only a few times. The chain uses TRBV12-3 or TRBV12-4 and TRBJ2-2, with TRBD2 matching 12 bases. The CDR3 contains 17 residues. V dropped 2 bases and J dropped 3; count of bases not matched to a gene: 4. In nucleotides, the CDR3 is TGTGCCAGCAGTTTACTAGCGGGAGGGCTACACACCGGGGAGCTGTTTTTT. Translation: CASSLLAGGLHTGELFF.

V and J are TRBV7-9 and TRBJ2-1, with D tentatively TRBD2 (6 bases). Germline lookup yields CDR1 SEHNR and CDR2 FQNEAQ (reference sequence). V shed 5 bases and J shed 4 bases, with 18 bases lying between them. The CDR3 covers 16 residues. The CDR3 DNA reads TGTGCCAGCAGCCCCACCGGGCGGGACCAATACAATGAGCAGTTCTTC. Amino acids: CASSPTGRDQYNEQFF.

This clonotype was counted a few times. The J gene is TRBJ2-7, the V gene TRBV28; D is unclear. Trimming stripped 5 bases from V and 3 bases from J, with 14 bases between. In germline, CDR1 is MDHEN, CDR2 SYDVKM. The CDR3 has 14 residues. Here the CDR3 reads CASSNGGNIYEQYF. CDR3 coding DNA: TGTGCCAGCAGTAACGGTGGGAATATCTACGAGCAGTACTTC.

This clonotype appeared many times. The gene calls are TRBV24-1 and TRBJ1-5, with a possible D match to TRBD1 (6 bases). Looked up from germline, CDR1 is KGHDR and CDR2 is SFDVKD. The CDR3 runs to 17 residues. Trimming took 3 bases from V and 3 from J, leaving 17 bases between them. The CDR3 region has the DNA TGTGCCACCAGTGATGCACGGGACACGGGGGCCAATCAGCCCCAGCATTTT. This encodes CATSDARDTGANQPQHF.

This clonotype has at least ten counts. V and J are TRBV28 and TRBJ1-5; D unclear. From germline, CDR1 is MDHEN and CDR2 SYDVKM. CDR3 length equals 12 residues. V lost 4 bases and J 4 bases, leaving 5 bases between the germline ends. CDR3 in DNA: TGTGCCAGCAGTTGGGGAAATCAGCCCCAGCATTTT. This gives the protein CASSWGNQPQHF.